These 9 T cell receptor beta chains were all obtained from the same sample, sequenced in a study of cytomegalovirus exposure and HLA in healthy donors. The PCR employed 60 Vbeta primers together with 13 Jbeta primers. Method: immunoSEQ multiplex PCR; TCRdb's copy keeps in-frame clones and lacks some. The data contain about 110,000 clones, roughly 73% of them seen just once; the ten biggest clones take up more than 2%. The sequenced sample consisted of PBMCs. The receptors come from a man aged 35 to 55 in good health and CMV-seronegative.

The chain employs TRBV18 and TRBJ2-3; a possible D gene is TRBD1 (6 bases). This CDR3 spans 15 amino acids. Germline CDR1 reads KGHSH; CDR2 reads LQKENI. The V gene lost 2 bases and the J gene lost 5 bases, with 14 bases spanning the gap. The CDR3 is CASSPKQGTVDTQYF. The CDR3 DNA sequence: TGTGCCAGCTCACCAAAACAGGGAACAGTAGATACGCAGTATTTT.

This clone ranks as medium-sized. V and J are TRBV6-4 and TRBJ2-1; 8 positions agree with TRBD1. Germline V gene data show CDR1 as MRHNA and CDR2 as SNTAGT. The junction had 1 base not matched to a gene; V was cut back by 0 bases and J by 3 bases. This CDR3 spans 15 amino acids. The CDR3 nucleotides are TGTGCCAGCAGTGACTCCACAGGGGGCTACAATGAGCAGTTCTTC. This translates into CASSDSTGGYNEQFF.

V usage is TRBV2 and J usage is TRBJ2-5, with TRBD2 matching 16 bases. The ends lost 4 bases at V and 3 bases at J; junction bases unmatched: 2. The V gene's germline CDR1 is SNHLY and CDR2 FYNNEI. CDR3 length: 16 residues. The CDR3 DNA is TGTGCCAGCAGTGGGGGACTAGCGGGGGGGAAAGAGACCCAGTACTTC. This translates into CASSGGLAGGKETQYF.

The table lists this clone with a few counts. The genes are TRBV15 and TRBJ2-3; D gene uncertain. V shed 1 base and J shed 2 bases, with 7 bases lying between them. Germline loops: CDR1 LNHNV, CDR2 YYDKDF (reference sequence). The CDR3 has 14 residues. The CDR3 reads CATSRGGYTDTQYF. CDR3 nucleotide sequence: TGTGCCACCAGCAGAGGAGGATACACAGATACGCAGTATTTT.

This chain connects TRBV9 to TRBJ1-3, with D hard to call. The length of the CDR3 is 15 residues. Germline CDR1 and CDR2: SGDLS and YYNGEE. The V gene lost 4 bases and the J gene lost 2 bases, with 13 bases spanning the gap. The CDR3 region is CASSTSGAPGNTIYF. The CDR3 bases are TGTGCCAGCAGCACTTCGGGAGCCCCTGGAAACACCATATATTTT.

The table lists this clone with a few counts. The CDR3 coding sequence is TGTGCCAGCAGCCCCCCGGATAGCGGGGGGTACAATGAGCAGTTCTTC. Residues: CASSPPDSGGYNEQFF. This chain joins TRBV14 and TRBJ2-1; 10 bases line up with TRBD2. The germline V gene encodes CDR1 SGHDN and CDR2 FVKESK. The CDR3 length is 16 residues. The J segment lost 4 bases and the V segment lost 4 bases, leaving 7 bases of the junction unmatched.

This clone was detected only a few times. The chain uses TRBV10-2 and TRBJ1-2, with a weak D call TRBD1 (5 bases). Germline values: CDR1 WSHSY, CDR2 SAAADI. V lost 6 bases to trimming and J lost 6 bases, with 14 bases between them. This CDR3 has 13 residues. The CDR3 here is CASSGGYRNGYTF. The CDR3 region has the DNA TGCGCCAGCAGCGGGGGGTATCGGAATGGCTACACCTTC.

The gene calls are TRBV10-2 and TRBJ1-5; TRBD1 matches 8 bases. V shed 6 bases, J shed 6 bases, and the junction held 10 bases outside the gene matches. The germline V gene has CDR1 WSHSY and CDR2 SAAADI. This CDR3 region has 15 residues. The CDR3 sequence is CASSEGQARGQPQHF. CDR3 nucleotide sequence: TGCGCCAGCAGCGAGGGACAGGCCAGAGGTCAGCCCCAGCATTTT.

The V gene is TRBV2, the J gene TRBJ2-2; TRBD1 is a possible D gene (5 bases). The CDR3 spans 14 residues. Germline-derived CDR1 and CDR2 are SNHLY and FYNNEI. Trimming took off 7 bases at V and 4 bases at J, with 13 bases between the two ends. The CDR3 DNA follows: TGTGCCAGCAATCCAGGGATTGGCACCGGGGAGCTGTTTTTT. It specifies CASNPGIGTGELFF.